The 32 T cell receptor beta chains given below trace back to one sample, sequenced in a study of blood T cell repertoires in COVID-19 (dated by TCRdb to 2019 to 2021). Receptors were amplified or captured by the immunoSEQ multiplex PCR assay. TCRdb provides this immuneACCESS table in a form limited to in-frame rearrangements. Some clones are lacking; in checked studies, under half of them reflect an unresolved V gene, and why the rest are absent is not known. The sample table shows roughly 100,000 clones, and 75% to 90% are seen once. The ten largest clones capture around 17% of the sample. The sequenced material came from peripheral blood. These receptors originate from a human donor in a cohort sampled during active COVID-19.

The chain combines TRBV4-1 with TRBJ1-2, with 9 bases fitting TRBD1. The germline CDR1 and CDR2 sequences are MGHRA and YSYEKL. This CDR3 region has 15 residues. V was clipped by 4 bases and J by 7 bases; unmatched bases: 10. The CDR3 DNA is TGCGCCAGCAGCCCGGTTGTAGGGACAGGGACTGGCTACACCTTC. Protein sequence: CASSPVVGTGTGYTF.

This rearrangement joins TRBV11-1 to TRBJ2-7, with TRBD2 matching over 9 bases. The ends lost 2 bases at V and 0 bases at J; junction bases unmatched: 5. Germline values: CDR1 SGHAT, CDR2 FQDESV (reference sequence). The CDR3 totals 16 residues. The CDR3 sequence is CASSLSGGRGSYEQYF. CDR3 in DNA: TGTGCCAGCAGCTTAAGTGGCGGGAGGGGCTCCTACGAGCAGTACTTC. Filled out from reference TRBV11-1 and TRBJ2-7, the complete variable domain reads EAEVAQSPRYKITEKSQAVAFWCDPISGHATLYWYRQILGQGPELLVQFQDESVVDDSQLPKDRFSAERLKGVDSTLKIQPAELGDSAMYLCASSLSGGRGSYEQYFGPGTRLTVT.

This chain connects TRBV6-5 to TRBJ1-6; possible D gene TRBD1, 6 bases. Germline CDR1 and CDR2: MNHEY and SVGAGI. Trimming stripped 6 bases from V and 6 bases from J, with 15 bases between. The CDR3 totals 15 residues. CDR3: CASRGGGRGNSPLHF. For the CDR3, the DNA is TGTGCCAGCAGGGGAGGGGGACGGGGTAATTCACCCCTCCACTTT.

The CDR3 protein is CASTLGRGNTEAFF. As DNA, the CDR3 is TGTGCCAGCACTTTGGGGCGCGGGAACACTGAAGCTTTCTTT. The rearrangement joins TRBV18 to TRBJ1-1, with D possibly matching TRBD1 (5 bases). The CDR3 runs 14 residues. V gave up 8 bases and J gave up 1 base, with 14 bases separating them. Germline V gene sequence: CDR1 KGHSH, CDR2 LQKENI.

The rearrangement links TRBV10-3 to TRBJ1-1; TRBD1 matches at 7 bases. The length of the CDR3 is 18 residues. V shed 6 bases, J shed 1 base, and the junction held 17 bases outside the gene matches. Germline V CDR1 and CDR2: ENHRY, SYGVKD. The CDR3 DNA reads TGTGCCATCAGCGCTCAGGCGGACAGGCGTCGCGGGAACACTGAAGCTTTCTTT. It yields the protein CAISAQADRRRGNTEAFF.

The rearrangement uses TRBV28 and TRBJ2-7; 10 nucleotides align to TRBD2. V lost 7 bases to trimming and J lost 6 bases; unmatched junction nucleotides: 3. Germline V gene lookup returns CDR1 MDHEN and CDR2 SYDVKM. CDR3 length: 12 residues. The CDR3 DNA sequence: TGTGCCAGCAAAGCGGGAGGGCTCGAGCAGTACTTC. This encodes CASKAGGLEQYF.

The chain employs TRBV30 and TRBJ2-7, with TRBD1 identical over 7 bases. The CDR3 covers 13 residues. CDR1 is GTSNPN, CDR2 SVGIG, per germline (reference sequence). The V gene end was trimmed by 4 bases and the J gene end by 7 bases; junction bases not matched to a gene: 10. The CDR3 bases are TGTGCCTGGACGGGACAGCTAAGTGGGGAGCAGTACTTC. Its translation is CAWTGQLSGEQYF.

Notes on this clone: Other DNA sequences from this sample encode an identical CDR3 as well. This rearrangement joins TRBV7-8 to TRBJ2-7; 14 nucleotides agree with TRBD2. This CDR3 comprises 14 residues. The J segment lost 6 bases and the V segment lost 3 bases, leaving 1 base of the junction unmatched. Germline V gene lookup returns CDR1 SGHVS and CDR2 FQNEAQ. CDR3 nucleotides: TGTGCCAGCAGCTTGGGACTAGCGGGGGCCGAGCAGTACTTC. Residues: CASSLGLAGAEQYF.

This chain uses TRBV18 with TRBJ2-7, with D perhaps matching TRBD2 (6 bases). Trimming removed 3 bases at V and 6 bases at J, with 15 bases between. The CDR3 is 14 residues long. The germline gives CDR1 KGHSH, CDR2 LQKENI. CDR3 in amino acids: CASSPGVPGGEQYF. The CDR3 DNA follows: TGTGCCAGCTCACCCGGAGTCCCCGGGGGCGAGCAGTACTTC.

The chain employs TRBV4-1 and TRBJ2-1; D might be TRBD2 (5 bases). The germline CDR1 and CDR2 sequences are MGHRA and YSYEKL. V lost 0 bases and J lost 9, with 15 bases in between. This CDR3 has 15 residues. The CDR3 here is CASSQEALPRGEQFF. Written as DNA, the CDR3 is TGCGCCAGCAGCCAAGAGGCCCTGCCCCGGGGTGAGCAGTTCTTC.

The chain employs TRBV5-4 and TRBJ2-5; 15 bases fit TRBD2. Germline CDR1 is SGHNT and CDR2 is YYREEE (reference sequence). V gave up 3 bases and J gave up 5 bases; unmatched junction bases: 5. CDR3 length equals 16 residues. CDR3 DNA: TGTGCCAGCAGCTCGGGACTAGCGGGAGGAGGGGAGACCCAGTACTTC. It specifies CASSSGLAGGGETQYF. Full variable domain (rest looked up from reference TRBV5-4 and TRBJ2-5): ETGVTQSPTHLIKTRGQQVTLRCSSQSGHNTVSWYQQALGQGPQFIFQYYREEENGRGNFPPRFSGLQFPNYSSELNVNALELDDSALYLCASSSGLAGGGETQYFGPGTRLLVL.

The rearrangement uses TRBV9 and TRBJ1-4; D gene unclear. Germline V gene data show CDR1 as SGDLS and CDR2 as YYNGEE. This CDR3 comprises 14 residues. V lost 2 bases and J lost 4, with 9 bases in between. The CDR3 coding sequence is TGTGCCAGCAGCGTGCAGGCCGATAATGAAAAACTGTTTTTT. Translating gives CASSVQADNEKLFF.

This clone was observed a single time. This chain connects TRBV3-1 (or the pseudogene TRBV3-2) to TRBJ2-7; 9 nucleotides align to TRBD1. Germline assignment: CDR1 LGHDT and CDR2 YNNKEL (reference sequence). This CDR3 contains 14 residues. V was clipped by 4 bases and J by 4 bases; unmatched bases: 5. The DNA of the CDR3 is TGTGCCAGCAGCCCTCCGGGACAGGGATACGAGCAGTACTTC. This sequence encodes CASSPPGQGYEQYF.

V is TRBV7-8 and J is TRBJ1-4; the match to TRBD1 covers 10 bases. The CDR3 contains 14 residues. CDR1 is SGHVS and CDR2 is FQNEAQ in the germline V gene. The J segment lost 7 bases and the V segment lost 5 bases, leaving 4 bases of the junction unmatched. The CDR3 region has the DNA TGTGCCAGCAGCCGGGACAGGGGCCCTGAAAAACTGTTTTTT. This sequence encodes CASSRDRGPEKLFF.

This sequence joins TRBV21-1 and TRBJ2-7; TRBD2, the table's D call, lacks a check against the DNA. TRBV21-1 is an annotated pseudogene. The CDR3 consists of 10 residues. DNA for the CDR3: TGTGCCAGCAGCAAAGGAAGGAGAATCTTC. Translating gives CASSKGRRIF.

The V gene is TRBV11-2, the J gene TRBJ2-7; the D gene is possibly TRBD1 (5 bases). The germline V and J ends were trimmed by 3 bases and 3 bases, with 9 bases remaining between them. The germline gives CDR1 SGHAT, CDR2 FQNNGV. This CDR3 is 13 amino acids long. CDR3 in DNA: TGTGCCAGCAGCTTGGGGCCCAACTACGAGCAGTACTTC. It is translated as CASSLGPNYEQYF.

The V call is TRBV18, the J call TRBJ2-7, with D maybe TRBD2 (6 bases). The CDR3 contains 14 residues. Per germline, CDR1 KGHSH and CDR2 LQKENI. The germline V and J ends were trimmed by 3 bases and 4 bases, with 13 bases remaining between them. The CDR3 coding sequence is TGTGCCAGCTCACCGTCCGGAGGGAAGTACGAGCAGTACTTC. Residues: CASSPSGGKYEQYF.

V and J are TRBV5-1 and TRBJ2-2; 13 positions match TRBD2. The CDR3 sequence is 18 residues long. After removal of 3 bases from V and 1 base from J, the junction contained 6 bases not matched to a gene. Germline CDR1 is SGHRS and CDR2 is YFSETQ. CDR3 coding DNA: TGCGCCAGCAGCTATAGGACTAGCGGGAGAGGGAACACCGGGGAGCTGTTTTTT. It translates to CASSYRTSGRGNTGELFF. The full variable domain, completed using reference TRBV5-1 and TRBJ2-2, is KAGVTQTPRYLIKTRGQQVTLSCSPISGHRSVSWYQQTPGQGLQFLFEYFSETQRNKGNFPGRFSGRQFSNSRSEMNVSTLELGDSALYLCASSYRTSGRGNTGELFFGEGSRLTVL.

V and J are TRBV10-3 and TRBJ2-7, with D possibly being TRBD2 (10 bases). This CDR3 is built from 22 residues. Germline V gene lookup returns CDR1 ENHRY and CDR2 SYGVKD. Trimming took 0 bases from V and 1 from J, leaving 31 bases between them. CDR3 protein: CAISESPGQGIRTSGESYEQYF. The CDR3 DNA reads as TGTGCCATCAGTGAGTCTCCGGGACAGGGCATCCGCACTAGCGGGGAATCCTACGAGCAGTACTTC.

The CDR3 reads CATGLAGPYNEQFF. In DNA, the CDR3 is TGCGCCACCGGACTAGCGGGACCCTACAATGAGCAGTTCTTC. The V gene is TRBV10-2, the J gene TRBJ2-1, with TRBD2 matching 12 bases. J was trimmed by 2 bases and V by 10 bases; bases with no gene match: 3. Germline CDR1 is WSHSY and CDR2 is SAAADI. The CDR3 loop spans 14 amino acids.

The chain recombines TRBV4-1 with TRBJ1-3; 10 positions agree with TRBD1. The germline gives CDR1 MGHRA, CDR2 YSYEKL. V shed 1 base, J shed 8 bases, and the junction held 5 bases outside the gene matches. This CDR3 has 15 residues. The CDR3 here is CASSQVPGQGYTIYF. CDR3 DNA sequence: TGCGCCAGCAGCCAAGTACCGGGACAGGGGTACACCATATATTTT.

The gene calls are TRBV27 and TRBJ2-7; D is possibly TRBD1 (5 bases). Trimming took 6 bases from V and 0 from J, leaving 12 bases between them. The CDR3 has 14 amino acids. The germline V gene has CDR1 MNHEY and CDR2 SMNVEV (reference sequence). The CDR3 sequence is CASSQGTYSYEQYF. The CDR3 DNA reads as TGTGCCAGCAGCCAGGGTACCTACTCCTACGAGCAGTACTTC.

The CDR3 DNA follows: TGTGCCAGCAGCTTAATTGGGGGGGTGAACACTGAAGCTTTCTTT. Its translation is CASSLIGGVNTEAFF. The gene calls are TRBV7-9 and TRBJ1-1; the D gene is possibly TRBD1 (5 bases). The CDR3 consists of 15 residues. The germline V gene encodes CDR1 SEHNR and CDR2 FQNEAQ (reference sequence). V was shortened by 2 bases and J by 0 bases, with 10 bases between the two germline ends.

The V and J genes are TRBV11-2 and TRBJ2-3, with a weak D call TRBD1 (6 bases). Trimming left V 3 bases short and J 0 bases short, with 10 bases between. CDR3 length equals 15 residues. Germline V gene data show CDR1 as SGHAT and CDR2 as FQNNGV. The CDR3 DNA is TGTGCCAGCAGCTTTACTGGACAGAGCACAGATACGCAGTATTTT. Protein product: CASSFTGQSTDTQYF.

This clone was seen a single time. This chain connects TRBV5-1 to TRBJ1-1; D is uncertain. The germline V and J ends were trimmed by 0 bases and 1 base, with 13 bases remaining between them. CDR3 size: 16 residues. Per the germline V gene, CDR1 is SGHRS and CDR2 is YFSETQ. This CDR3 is CASSLAARRGNTEAFF. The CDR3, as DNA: TGCGCCAGCAGCTTGGCGGCGCGCCGGGGGAACACTGAAGCTTTCTTT.

CDR3 bases: TGTGCCAGCAGGGGAACTAGCGGGAGCAACACCGGGGAGCTGTTTTTT. Amino acids: CASRGTSGSNTGELFF. The V gene is TRBV28, the J gene TRBJ2-2, with 11 bases lining up with TRBD2. The germline gives CDR1 MDHEN, CDR2 SYDVKM. Losses at the gene ends were 6 bases for V and 2 bases for J; bases not matched to a gene: 5. There are 16 residues in the CDR3.

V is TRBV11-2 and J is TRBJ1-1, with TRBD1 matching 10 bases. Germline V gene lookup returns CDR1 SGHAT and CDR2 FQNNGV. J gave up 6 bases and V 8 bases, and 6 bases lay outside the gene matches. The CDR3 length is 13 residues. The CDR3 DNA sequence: TGTGCCAGCCGGGGACAGGGGCCTTCTGAAGCTTTCTTT. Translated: CASRGQGPSEAFF.

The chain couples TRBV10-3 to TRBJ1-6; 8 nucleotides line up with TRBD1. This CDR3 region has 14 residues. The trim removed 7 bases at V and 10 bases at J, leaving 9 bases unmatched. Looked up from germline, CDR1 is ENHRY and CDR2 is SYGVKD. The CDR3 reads CAIKPDRDGSPLHF. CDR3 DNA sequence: TGTGCCATCAAACCGGACAGGGACGGGTCACCCCTCCACTTT.

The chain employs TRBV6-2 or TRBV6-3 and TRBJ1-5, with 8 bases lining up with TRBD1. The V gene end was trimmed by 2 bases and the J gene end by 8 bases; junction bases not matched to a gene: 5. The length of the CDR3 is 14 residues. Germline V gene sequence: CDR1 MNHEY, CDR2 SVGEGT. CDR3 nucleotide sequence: TGTGCCAGCAGTTACCCAGGGGGCTGGGAGCCCCAGCATTTT. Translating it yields CASSYPGGWEPQHF.

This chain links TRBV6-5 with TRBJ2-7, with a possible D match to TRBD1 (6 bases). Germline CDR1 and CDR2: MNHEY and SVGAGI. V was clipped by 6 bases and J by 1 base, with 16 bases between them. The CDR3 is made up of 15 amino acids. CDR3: CASRTGRQASYEQYF. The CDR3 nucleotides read TGTGCCAGCAGGACCGGAAGACAGGCATCCTACGAGCAGTACTTC.

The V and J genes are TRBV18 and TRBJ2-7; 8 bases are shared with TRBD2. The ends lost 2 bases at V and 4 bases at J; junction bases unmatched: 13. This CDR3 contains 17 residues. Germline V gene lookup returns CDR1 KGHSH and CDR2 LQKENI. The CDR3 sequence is CASSPTSGIRGGYEQYF. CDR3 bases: TGTGCCAGCTCACCAACTAGCGGAATAAGGGGAGGGTACGAGCAGTACTTC.

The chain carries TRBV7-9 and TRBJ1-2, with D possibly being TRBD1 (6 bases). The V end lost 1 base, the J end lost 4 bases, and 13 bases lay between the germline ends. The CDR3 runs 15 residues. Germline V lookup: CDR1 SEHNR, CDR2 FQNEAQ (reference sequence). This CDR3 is CASSLGSGAFYGYTF. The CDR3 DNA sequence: TGTGCCAGCAGCTTAGGATCAGGGGCCTTCTATGGCTACACCTTC.